What follows describes a single TCR beta chain. The antigen is unknown. These data originate in a study of memory CD4+ T cells and cytomegalovirus serostatus. As for the study in general: Donors were healthy Belgian adults, several CMV seropositive and around 23 seronegative.

Study-wide results and limits: 67 of 164 known CMV-associated TCRbeta sequences appeared in CD4+ memory. The CMV-associated TCR signature appears largely within the CD4+ memory repertoire.

The sort gate was single viable CD3+CD4+CD8-CD45RO+ cells for memory CD4+ T cells. The data were produced by immunoSEQ multiplex PCR, yet TCRdb's version contains in-frame clones alone and is incomplete. This table has 45,000 to 60,000 clones, around 80% appearing once. Germline V gene lookup returns CDR1 SGHKS and CDR2 YYEKEE (reference sequence). This CDR3 contains 15 residues. Trimming stripped 4 bases from V and 6 bases from J, with 17 bases between. The gene calls are TRBV5-5 and TRBJ2-1, with D perhaps matching TRBD2 (5 bases). The sample consisted of memory CD4+ T cells from blood. The receptor was derived from an adult in good health and CMV-seropositive. CDR3 DNA sequence: TGTGCCAGCAGCCCGGGGTATCTCCGGGGCAATGAGCAGTTCTTC. Amino acids: CASSPGYLRGNEQFF.